This T cell receptor beta chain was obtained from a study of Tregs in tolerant kidney transplant recipients. Assay used: immunoSEQ multiplex PCR; TCRdb lists only in-frame clones, some missing. The data contain under 50,000 clones, roughly 89% of them singletons. Thawed PBMCs were FACS-sorted into unstimulated CD4+CD25+CD127- regulatory T cells, CD4+CD25- non-regulatory cells, CD4 and CD8 cells. Germline CDR1 and CDR2: SGHKS and YYEKEE (reference sequence). Germline trimming cut 4 bases from V and 2 bases from J; bases unmatched to any gene: 3. The CDR3 extends over 13 amino acids. Sample: Tregs from blood. The chain links TRBV5-5 to TRBJ2-7; 7 bases map to TRBD1. The sequence derives from a human donor in good health. In DNA form, the CDR3 reads TGTGCCAGCAGCCCCGACAGGGCCTACGAGCAGTACTTC. The encoded protein is CASSPDRAYEQYF.